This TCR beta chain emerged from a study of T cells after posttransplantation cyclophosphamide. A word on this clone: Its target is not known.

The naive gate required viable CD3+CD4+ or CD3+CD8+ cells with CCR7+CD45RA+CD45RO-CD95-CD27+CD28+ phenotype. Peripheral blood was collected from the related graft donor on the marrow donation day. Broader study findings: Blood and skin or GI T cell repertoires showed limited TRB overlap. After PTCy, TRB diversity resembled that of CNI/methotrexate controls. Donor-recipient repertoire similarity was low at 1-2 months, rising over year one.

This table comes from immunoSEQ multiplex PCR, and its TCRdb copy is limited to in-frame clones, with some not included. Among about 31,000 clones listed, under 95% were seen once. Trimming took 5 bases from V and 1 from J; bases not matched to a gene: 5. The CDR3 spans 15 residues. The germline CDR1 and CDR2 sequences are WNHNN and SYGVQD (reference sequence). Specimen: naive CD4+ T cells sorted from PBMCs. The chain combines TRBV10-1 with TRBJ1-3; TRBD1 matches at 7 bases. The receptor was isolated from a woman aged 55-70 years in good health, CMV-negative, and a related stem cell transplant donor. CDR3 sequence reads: CASSLGTASGNTIYF. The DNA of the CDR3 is TGCGCCAGCAGTCTCGGGACAGCTTCTGGAAACACCATATATTTT.